This TCR beta chain was profiled in a study of OX40 agonist ivuxolimab in advanced cancers. About the study: Patients got intravenous ivuxolimab at 0.01 to 10 mg/kg every 2 weeks. Findings of the study overall: In the 0.1 to 3.0 mg/kg range, CD4+ and CD8+ blood T cells had expanded clonally by week 6.

The count of this clone is one. The antigen remains unidentified. V was shortened by 4 bases and J by 2 bases, with 13 bases between the two germline ends. This CDR3 is 15 amino acids long. CDR1 is MGHRA, CDR2 YSYEKL, per germline. Profiled with immunoSEQ multiplex PCR; TCRdb holds only in-frame clones, not every one. Of 20,000 or so clones in the sample, 83% were seen once. Samples were taken at baseline and on day 1 of cycles 4 and 7. The clonotype originates from an adult with an advanced solid tumor such as melanoma, head and neck, liver or kidney cancer. Sequences were derived from CD4+ or CD8+ T cells sorted from blood, sampled in a trial of the OX40 agonist ivuxolimab. The chain has TRBV4-1 and TRBJ2-3; D is perhaps TRBD1 (6 bases). CDR3 DNA sequence: TGCGCCAGCAGCCGGGGTCCAGGGGACACAGATACGCAGTATTTT. It specifies CASSRGPGDTDTQYF.